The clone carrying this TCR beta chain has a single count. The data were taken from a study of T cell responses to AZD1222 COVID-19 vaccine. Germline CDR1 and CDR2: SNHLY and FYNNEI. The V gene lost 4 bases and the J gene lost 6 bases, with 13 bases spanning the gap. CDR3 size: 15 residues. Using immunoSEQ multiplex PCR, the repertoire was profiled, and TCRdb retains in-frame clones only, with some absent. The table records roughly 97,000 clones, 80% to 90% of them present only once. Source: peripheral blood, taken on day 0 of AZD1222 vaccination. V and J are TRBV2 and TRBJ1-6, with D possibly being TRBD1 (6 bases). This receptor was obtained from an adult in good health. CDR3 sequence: CASSAPGGGNSPLHF. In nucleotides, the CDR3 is TGTGCCAGCAGTGCCCCAGGAGGGGGTAATTCACCCCTCCACTTT.